The T cell receptor (beta chain) under discussion was sequenced for a study of post-analysis software for immune sequencing data. Study background: Some patients lacked subtype; others had relapsing-remitting, secondary progressive or progressive-relapsing disease. Study findings and constraints: The normalized Chao1 diversity of multiple sclerosis patients was significantly lower than that of controls. Patients showed TRBV5-6, TRBV5-1 and TRBV20-1 among about five TRBV segments more frequent than in controls.

The length of the CDR3 is 15 residues. Germline loops: CDR1 DFQATT, CDR2 SNEGSKA (reference sequence). On this clonotype itself: Its antigen is not identified.

Presence of unique molecular identifiers characterized the TCR beta cDNA libraries. TCRdb re-derived calls from the PCR reads in MiXCR, one entry per CDR3 protein. The sample contains 750,000 to 950,000 distinct CDR3 sequences, around 46% of which appear only once. The specimen was blood. This sequence originates from a girl aged 5-17 years with multiple sclerosis. The J gene is TRBJ2-7, the V gene TRBV20-1; 12 positions agree with TRBD2. The closer fit of TRBJ2-1 to the DNA end suggests the J call may be wrong. The CDR3 protein is CSATLAGGPYNEQFF. The DNA of the CDR3 is TGCAGTGCTACCCTAGCGGGAGGGCCCTACAATGAGCAGTTCTTC.